These 19 T cell receptor beta chains were all obtained from the same sample, sequenced in a study of type 1 regulatory T cells. TCRdb processed the reads anew with MiXCR; each CDR3 protein has one entry. The table has 15,000 to 20,000 distinct CDR3 sequences, approximately 10% seen once; the top ten hold 2.8%. Sequencing input: CD4+ T cells, either the whole sample or a sorted fraction (not recorded which). The receptors originated from a human donor in good health.

This clonotype appeared many times. The chain combines TRBV28 with TRBJ1-1; D not certain. With 7 bases removed from V and 1 base from J, the gap between germline ends came to 7 bases. CDR1 is MDHEN, CDR2 SYDVKM, per germline. There are 12 residues in the CDR3. The CDR3 DNA follows: TGTGCCAGCAAGGTAGCGAACACTGAAGCTTTCTTT. Protein: CASKVANTEAFF. The variable domain in full, with the rest retrieved from reference TRBV28 and TRBJ1-1, is DVKVTQSSRYLVKRTGEKVFLECVQDMDHENMFWYRQDPGLGLRLIYFSYDVKMKEKGDIPEGYSVSREKKERFSLILESASTNQTSMYLCASKVANTEAFFGQGTRLTVV.

This clonotype was observed a handful of times. The CDR3 nucleotides are TGTGCCAGCAGCCAAGGGCTGAATGAGCAGTTCTTC. This encodes CASSQGLNEQFF. The rearrangement links TRBV3-1 to TRBJ2-1; D is unclear. Deletions cut 1 base from V and 7 bases from J, with 5 bases between. This CDR3 has 12 residues. Germline values: CDR1 LGHDT, CDR2 YNNKEL (reference sequence).

This clonotype is judged medium-sized. The rearrangement uses TRBV9 and TRBJ2-1, with TRBD1 identical over 7 bases. J gave up 5 bases and V 1 base, and 3 bases lay outside the gene matches. This CDR3 is built from 14 residues. Germline V gene data show CDR1 as SGDLS and CDR2 as YYNGEE. CDR3: CASSVLQGNNEQFF. Here the CDR3 DNA reads TGTGCCAGCAGCGTATTACAGGGGAACAATGAGCAGTTCTTC.

This chain connects TRBV15 to TRBJ2-3; D remains ambiguous. The CDR3 is 16 amino acids. V shed 0 bases and J shed 1 base, with 11 bases lying between them. CDR1 is LNHNV, CDR2 YYDKDF, per germline (reference sequence). In DNA, the CDR3 is TGTGCCACCAGCAGAGATGGGCAGGACGGCACAGATACGCAGTATTTT. It encodes CATSRDGQDGTDTQYF.

The chain is built from TRBV5-1 and TRBJ2-6, with 12 bases aligning to TRBD1. The germline V gene has CDR1 SGHRS and CDR2 YFSETQ. There are 18 residues in the CDR3. V was clipped by 4 bases and J by 0 bases; unmatched bases: 5. CDR3 sequence (DNA): TGCGCCAGCAGCGGGGGGACAGGGGGCTTCTCTGGGGCCAACGTCCTGACTTTC. It encodes CASSGGTGGFSGANVLTF.

This clonotype occurred a few times. The chain employs TRBV5-1 and TRBJ2-5; 15 nucleotides line up with TRBD2. The V and J ends lost 4 bases and 2 bases, in that order; junction bases with no gene match: 9. This CDR3 is built from 18 residues. Per germline, CDR1 SGHRS and CDR2 YFSETQ. For the CDR3, the DNA is TGCGCCAGCAGCCCCGGACTAGCGGGAGGGCCCGGTCAAGAGACCCAGTACTTC. This gives the protein CASSPGLAGGPGQETQYF.

This clonotype showed up many times. The rearrangement uses TRBV20-1 and TRBJ2-3; D gene ambiguous. CDR1 DFQATT and CDR2 SNEGSKA come from the germline V gene (reference sequence). Trimming cost V 1 base and J 2 bases, with 7 bases left between them. This CDR3 region has 13 residues. The chain's CDR3 is CSARVGATDTQYF. In nucleotides, the CDR3 is TGCAGTGCTAGAGTCGGCGCCACAGATACGCAGTATTTT.

This clonotype was counted ten times or more. The gene calls are TRBV12-3 or TRBV12-4 and TRBJ2-5, with TRBD2 as a possible D gene (5 bases). This CDR3 is built from 13 residues. V lost 3 bases and J 3 bases, leaving 8 bases between the germline ends. CDR3 loop: CASSFYGEETQYF. DNA of the CDR3: TGTGCCAGCAGTTTTTACGGGGAAGAGACCCAGTACTTC.

V and J are TRBV10-3 and TRBJ2-5; 8 bases match TRBD1. In germline, CDR1 is ENHRY, CDR2 SYGVKD. The CDR3 is 14 amino acids. V lost 4 bases and J lost 5; bases outside the gene matches: 6. CDR3 nucleotides: TGTGCCATCAGTGGGCAGGGGGCGTCGGAGACCCAGTACTTC. Its translation is CAISGQGASETQYF.

Judged by abundance, this clonotype is medium-sized. The chain recombines TRBV18 with TRBJ1-1; no clear D gene. V lost 5 bases to trimming and J lost 1 base, with 8 bases between them. CDR1 is KGHSH, CDR2 LQKENI, per germline. The CDR3 is 13 amino acids. CDR3 sequence (DNA): TGTGCCAGCTCATATTCGTCGAACACTGAAGCTTTCTTT. It is translated as CASSYSSNTEAFF.

The table lists this clonotype with a few counts. This rearrangement joins TRBV12-3 or TRBV12-4 to TRBJ2-2; D is unresolved. This CDR3 is built from 14 residues. The V and J ends lost 2 bases and 1 base respectively, with 5 bases between them. The CDR3 nucleotides read TGTGCCAGCAGTTTAAAGGGGAACACCGGGGAGCTGTTTTTT. Amino acids: CASSLKGNTGELFF.

This clonotype has at least ten counts. The chain links TRBV18 to TRBJ2-7; D gene ambiguous. This CDR3 is 13 amino acids long. Germline CDR1 reads KGHSH; CDR2 reads LQKENI. Trimming removed 6 bases at V and 6 bases at J, with 15 bases between. CDR3 sequence reads: CASSPAQNAEQYF. The CDR3 region has the DNA TGTGCCAGCTCTCCAGCCCAGAATGCCGAGCAGTACTTC.

The sample holds many counts of this clonotype. The J gene is TRBJ2-3, the V gene TRBV5-1, with a weak D call TRBD1 (5 bases). The CDR3 runs to 15 residues. Deletions cut 1 base from V and 5 bases from J, with 14 bases between. The germline V gene has CDR1 SGHRS and CDR2 YFSETQ. CDR3 sequence reads: CASSLRGHSEDTQYF. The CDR3 DNA follows: TGCGCCAGCAGCTTGAGGGGCCACTCGGAAGATACGCAGTATTTT.

In this sample, this clonotype turned up a few times. This chain's CDR3 is CASSPGQGGSPLHF. DNA of the CDR3: TGTGCCAGCAGCCCAGGACAGGGCGGATCACCCCTCCACTTT. V gene TRBV7-9 combines with J gene TRBJ1-6; 8 nucleotides align to TRBD1. The CDR3 spans 14 residues. Trimming removed 5 bases from V and 10 bases from J; junction bases left unmatched: 7. Per the germline V gene, CDR1 is SEHNR and CDR2 is FQNEAQ (reference sequence).

This clonotype was counted a few times. The chain recombines TRBV27 with TRBJ2-1, with TRBD2 identical over 9 bases. The CDR3 is made up of 15 amino acids. Looked up from germline, CDR1 is MNHEY and CDR2 is SMNVEV (reference sequence). The junction had 12 bases not matched to a gene; V was cut back by 6 bases and J by 9 bases. CDR3: CASRQSGGRATEQFF. The CDR3 nucleotides are TGTGCCAGCAGGCAATCTGGCGGGAGGGCCACTGAGCAGTTCTTC.

This clonotype has more than one count but fewer than ten. This rearrangement joins TRBV15 to TRBJ1-2; D call uncertain. The CDR3 length is 14 residues. V lost 5 bases and J 8 bases, leaving 18 bases between the germline ends. Germline CDR1 LNHNV, CDR2 YYDKDF (reference sequence). CDR3 protein: CATSGRTTRGGYTF. CDR3 coding DNA: TGTGCCACCAGCGGCAGAACCACCCGCGGGGGCTACACCTTC.

This clonotype showed up many times. The chain joins TRBV20-1 to TRBJ1-5; D possibly corresponds to TRBD1 (5 bases). In germline, CDR1 is DFQATT, CDR2 SNEGSKA (reference sequence). The V end was cut by 6 bases, the J end by 5 bases, with 26 bases between. The CDR3 spans 17 residues. This CDR3 is CSALSLRDSVLDQPQHF. CDR3 in DNA: TGCAGTGCGTTATCTCTTAGGGACTCGGTTCTTGATCAGCCCCAGCATTTT.

The chain couples TRBV4-2 to TRBJ2-3; the match to TRBD2 covers 9 bases. Germline CDR1 and CDR2: LGHNA and YNFKEQ. The CDR3 totals 19 residues. With V trimmed by 4 bases and J by 0 bases, 14 bases remained unmatched. The CDR3: CASSRNVATSGASTDTQYF. The CDR3 DNA follows: TGTGCCAGCAGCCGGAACGTGGCGACTAGCGGAGCGAGCACAGATACGCAGTATTTT.

There are many counts of this clonotype. DNA for the CDR3: TGTGCCAGCAGGTCGACAGGGCAGGGCTACACCTTC. This encodes CASRSTGQGYTF. V is TRBV28 and J is TRBJ1-2, with TRBD1 matching 7 bases. From germline, CDR1 is MDHEN and CDR2 SYDVKM. V was pared by 6 bases and J by 8 bases, with 6 bases of the junction left unmatched. This CDR3 is 12 amino acids long.